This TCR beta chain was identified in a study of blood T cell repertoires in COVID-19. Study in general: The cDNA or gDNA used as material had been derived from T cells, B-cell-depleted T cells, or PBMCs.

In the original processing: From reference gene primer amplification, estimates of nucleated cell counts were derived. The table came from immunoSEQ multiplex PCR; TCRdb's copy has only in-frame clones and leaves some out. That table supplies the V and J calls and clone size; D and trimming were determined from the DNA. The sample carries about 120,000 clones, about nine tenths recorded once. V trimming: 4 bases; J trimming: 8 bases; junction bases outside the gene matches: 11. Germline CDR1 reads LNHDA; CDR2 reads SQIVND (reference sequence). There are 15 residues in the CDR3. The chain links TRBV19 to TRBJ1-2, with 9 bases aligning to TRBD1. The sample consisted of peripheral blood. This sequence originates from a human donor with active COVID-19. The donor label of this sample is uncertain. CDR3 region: CASSKAGQGRRGYTF. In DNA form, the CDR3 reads TGTGCCAGTAGTAAAGCGGGACAGGGAAGAAGGGGCTACACCTTC.